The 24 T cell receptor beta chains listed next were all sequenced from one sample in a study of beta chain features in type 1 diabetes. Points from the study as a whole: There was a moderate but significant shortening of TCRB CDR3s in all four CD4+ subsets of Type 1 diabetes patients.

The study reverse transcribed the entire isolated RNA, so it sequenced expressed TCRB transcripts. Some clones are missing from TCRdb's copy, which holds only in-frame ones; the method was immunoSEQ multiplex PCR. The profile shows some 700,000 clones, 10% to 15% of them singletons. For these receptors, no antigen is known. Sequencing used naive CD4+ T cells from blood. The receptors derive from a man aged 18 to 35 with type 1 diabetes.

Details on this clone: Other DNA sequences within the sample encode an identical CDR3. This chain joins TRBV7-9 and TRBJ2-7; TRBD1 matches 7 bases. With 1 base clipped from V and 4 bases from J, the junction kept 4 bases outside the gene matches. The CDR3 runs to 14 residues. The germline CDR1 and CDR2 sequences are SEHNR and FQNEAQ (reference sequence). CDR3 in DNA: TGTGCCAGCAGCTTAGGACAGGGCGGGTACGAGCAGTACTTC. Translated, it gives CASSLGQGGYEQYF.

The CDR3 coding sequence is TGTGCCAGCACCTGGGCAGGGGAAGCCGAGCAGTACTTC. Protein product: CASTWAGEAEQYF. This chain links TRBV28 with TRBJ2-7; the D gene is possibly TRBD1 (6 bases). The V gene lost 7 bases and the J gene lost 6 bases, with 16 bases spanning the gap. Germline CDR1 reads MDHEN; CDR2 reads SYDVKM. The CDR3 sequence is 13 residues long.

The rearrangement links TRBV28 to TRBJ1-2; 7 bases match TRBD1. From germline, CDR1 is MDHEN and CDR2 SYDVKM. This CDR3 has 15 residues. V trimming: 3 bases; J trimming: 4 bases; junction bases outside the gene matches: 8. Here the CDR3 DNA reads TGTGCCAGCAGTTTCCGGGACAGAGGTTCCTATGGCTACACCTTC. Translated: CASSFRDRGSYGYTF.

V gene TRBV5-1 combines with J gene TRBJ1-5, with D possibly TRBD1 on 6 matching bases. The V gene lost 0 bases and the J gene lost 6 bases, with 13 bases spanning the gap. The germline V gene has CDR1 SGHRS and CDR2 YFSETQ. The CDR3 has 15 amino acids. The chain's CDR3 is CASSLDGDTIQPQHF. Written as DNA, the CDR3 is TGCGCCAGCAGCTTGGATGGGGACACAATTCAGCCCCAGCATTTT.

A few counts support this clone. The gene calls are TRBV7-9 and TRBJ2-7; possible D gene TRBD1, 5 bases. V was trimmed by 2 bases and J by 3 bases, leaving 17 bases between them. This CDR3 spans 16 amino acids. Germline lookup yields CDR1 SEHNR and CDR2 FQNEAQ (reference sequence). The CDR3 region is CASSLRQSSGYYEQYF. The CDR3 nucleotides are TGTGCCAGCAGCTTAAGACAGTCCTCGGGCTACTACGAGCAGTACTTC. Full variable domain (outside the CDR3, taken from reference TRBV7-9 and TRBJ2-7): DTGVSQNPRHKITKRGQNVTFRCDPISEHNRLYWYRQTLGQGPEFLTYFQNEAQLEKSRLLSDRFSAERPKGSFSTLEIQRTEQGDSAMYLCASSLRQSSGYYEQYFGPGTRLTVT.

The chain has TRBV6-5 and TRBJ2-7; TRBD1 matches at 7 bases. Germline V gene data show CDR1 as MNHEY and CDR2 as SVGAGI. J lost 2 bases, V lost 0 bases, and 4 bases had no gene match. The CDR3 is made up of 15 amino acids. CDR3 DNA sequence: TGTGCCAGCAGTTACTCAGGACAGGAGGCCTACGAGCAGTACTTC. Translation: CASSYSGQEAYEQYF.

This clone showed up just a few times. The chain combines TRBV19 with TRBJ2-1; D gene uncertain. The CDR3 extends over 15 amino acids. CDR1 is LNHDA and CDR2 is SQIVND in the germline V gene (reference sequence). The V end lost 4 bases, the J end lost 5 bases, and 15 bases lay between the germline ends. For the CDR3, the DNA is TGTGCCAGTAGTACTGTCGCTGTGGTAAACAATGAGCAGTTCTTC. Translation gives CASSTVAVVNNEQFF. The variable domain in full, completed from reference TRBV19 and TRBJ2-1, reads DGGITQSPKYLFRKEGQNVTLSCEQNLNHDAMYWYRQDPGQGLRLIYYSQIVNDFQKGDIAEGYSVSREKKESFPLTVTSAQKNPTAFYLCASSTVAVVNNEQFFGPGTRLTVL.

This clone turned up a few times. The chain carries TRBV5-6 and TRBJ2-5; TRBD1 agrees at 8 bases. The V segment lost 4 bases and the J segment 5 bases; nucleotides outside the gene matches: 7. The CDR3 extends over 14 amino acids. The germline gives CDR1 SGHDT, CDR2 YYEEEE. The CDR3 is CASSKGQGGETQYF. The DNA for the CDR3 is TGTGCCAGCAGCAAAGGACAGGGCGGGGAGACCCAGTACTTC.

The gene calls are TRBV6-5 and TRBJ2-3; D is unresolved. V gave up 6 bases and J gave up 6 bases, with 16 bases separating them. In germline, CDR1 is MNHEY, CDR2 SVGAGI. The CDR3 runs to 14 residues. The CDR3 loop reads CASRVRPSVDTQYF. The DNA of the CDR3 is TGTGCCAGCAGGGTACGTCCCTCCGTGGATACGCAGTATTTT.

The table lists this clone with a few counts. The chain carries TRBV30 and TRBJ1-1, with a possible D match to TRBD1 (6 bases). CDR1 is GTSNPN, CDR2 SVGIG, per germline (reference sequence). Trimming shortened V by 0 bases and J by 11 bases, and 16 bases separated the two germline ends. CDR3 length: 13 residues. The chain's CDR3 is CAWSVDTQGKAFF. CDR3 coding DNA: TGTGCCTGGAGTGTAGACACCCAGGGGAAGGCTTTCTTT.

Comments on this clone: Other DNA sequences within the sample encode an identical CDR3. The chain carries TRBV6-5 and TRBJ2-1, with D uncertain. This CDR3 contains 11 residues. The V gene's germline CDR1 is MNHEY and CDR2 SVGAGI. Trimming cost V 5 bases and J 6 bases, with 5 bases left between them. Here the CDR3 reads CASSGINEQFF. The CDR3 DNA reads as TGTGCCAGCAGTGGGATCAATGAGCAGTTCTTC.

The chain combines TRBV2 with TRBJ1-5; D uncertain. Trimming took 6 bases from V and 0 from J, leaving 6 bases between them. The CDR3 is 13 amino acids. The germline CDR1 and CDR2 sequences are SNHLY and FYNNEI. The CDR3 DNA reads TGTGCCAGCAGCCGGGGTAGCAATCAGCCCCAGCATTTT. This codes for CASSRGSNQPQHF.

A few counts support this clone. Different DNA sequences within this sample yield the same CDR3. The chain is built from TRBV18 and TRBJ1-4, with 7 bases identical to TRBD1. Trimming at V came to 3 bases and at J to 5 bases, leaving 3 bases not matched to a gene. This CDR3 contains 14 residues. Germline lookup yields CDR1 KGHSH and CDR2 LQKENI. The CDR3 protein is CASSPPGQNEKLFF. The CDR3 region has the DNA TGTGCCAGCTCACCTCCGGGACAGAATGAAAAACTGTTTTTT.

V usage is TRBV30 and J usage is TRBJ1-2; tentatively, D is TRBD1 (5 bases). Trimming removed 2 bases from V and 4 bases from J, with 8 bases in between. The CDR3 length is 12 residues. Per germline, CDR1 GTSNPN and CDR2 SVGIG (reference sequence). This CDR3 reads CAWSLGAYGYTF. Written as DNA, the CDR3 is TGTGCCTGGAGTCTAGGGGCCTATGGCTACACCTTC.

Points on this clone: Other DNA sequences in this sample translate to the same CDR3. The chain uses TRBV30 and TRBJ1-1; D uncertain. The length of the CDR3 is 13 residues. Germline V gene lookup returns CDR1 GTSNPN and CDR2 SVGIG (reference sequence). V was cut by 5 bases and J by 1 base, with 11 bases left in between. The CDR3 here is CAWDRTANTEAFF. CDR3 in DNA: TGTGCCTGGGATCGGACGGCGAACACTGAAGCTTTCTTT.

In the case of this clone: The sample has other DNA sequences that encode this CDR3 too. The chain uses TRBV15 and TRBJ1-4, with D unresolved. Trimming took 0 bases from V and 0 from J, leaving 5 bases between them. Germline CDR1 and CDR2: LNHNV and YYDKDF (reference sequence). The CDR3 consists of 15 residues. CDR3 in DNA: TGTGCCACCAGCAGAGACAGTGCAACTAATGAAAAACTGTTTTTT. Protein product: CATSRDSATNEKLFF.

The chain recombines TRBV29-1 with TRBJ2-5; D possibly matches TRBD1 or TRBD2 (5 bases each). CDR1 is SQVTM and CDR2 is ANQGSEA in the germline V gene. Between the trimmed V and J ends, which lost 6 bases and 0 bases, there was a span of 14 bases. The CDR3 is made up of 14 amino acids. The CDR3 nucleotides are TGCAGCGTATCCGGGACCGTGGACCAAGAGACCCAGTACTTC. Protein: CSVSGTVDQETQYF. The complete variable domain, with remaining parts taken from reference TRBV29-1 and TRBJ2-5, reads SAVISQKPSRDICQRGTSLTIQCQVDSQVTMMFWYRQQPGQSLTLIATANQGSEATYESGFVIDKFPISRPNLTFSTLTVSNMSPEDSSIYLCSVSGTVDQETQYFGPGTRLLVL.

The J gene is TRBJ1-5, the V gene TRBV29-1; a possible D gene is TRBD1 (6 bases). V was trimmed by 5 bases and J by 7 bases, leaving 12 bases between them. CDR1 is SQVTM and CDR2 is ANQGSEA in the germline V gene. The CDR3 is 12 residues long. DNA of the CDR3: TGCAGCGTTCAGGGGCAGGGACAGCCCCAGCATTTT. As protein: CSVQGQGQPQHF.

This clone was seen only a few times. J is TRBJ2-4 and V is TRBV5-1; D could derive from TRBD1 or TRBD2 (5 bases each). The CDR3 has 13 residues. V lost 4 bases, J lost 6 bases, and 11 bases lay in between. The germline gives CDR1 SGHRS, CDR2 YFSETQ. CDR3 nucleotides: TGCGCCAGCAGCACGGGACGGGTAAACATTCAGTACTTC. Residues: CASSTGRVNIQYF.

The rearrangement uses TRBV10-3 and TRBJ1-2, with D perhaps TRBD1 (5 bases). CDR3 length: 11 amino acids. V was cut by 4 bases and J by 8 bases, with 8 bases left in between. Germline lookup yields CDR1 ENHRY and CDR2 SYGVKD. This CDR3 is CAISAGVGYTF. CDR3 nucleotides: TGTGCCATCAGTGCGGGGGTCGGCTACACCTTC.

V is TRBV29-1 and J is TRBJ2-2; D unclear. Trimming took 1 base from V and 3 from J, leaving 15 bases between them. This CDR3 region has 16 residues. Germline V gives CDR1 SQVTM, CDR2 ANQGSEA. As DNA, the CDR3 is TGCAGCGTTGAAGGTGGGGTCGGCAGGTACACCGGGGAGCTGTTTTTT. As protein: CSVEGGVGRYTGELFF.

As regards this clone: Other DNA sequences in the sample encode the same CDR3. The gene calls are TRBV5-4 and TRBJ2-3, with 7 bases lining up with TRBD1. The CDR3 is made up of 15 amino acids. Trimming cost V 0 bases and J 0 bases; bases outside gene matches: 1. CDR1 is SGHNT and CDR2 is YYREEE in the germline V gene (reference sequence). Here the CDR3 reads CASSLDRGSTDTQYF. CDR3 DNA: TGTGCCAGCAGCTTGGACAGGGGAAGCACAGATACGCAGTATTTT.

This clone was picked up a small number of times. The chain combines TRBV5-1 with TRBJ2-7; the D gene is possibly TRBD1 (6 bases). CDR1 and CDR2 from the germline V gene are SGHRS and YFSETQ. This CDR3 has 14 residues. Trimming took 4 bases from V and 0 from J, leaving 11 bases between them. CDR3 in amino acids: CASSADRSSYEQYF. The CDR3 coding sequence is TGCGCCAGCAGCGCCGACAGGAGCTCCTACGAGCAGTACTTC.

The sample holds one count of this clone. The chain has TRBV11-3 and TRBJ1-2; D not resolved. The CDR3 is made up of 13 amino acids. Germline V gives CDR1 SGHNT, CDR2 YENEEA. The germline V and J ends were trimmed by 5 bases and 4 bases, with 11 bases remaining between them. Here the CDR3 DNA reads TGTGCCAGCAGCCCAAGGACGCGCTATGGCTACACCTTC. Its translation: CASSPRTRYGYTF.